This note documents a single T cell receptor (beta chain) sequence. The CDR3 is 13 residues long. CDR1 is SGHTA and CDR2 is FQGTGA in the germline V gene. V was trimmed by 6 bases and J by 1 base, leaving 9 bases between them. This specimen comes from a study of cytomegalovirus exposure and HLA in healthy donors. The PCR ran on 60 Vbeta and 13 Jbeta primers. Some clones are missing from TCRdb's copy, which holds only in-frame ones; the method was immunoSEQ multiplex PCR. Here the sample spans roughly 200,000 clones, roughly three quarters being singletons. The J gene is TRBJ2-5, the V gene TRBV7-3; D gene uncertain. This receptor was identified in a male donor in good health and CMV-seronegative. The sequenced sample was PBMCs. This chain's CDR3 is CASRKSPQETQYF. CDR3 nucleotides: TGTGCCAGCAGAAAAAGCCCCCAAGAGACCCAGTACTTC.